This entry lists 27 T cell receptor beta chains sequenced from one sample in a study of shared clonotypes between healthy human individuals. Sequencing was performed with immunoSEQ multiplex PCR; in TCRdb, only in-frame clones are kept and a portion is missing. The data show under 700,000 clones, 85% to 95% seen once. Terminally differentiated effector memory CD45RA+ cells were excluded from the naive CD8 cells, which were CD45RO-negative and positively selected for CCR7. The sequencing sample was made of naive CD8+ T cells sorted from blood. These receptors originate from a woman in her twenties or thirties in good health.

The genes are TRBV2 and TRBJ1-5, with D unresolved. This CDR3 spans 14 amino acids. The ends were cut back, 7 bases at V and 4 bases at J, with 14 bases in the middle. Per germline, CDR1 SNHLY and CDR2 FYNNEI. The CDR3 DNA sequence: TGTGCCAGCACAAACCCTGGCTATAATCAGCCCCAGCATTTT. This gives the protein CASTNPGYNQPQHF.

This chain connects TRBV25-1 to TRBJ2-5, with D hard to call. The J call may be in error: the DNA end matches TRBJ2-7 better. CDR3 length: 13 residues. CDR1 is MGHDK, CDR2 SYGVNS, per germline. The CDR3 sequence is CASSEGYSYEQYF. CDR3 sequence (DNA): TGTGCCAGCAGTGAAGGTTACTCCTACGAGCAGTACTTC.

The CDR3: CASSILQGAREQYF. CDR3 DNA: TGTGCCAGTAGTATACTACAGGGGGCGAGAGAGCAGTACTTC. The chain has TRBV19 and TRBJ2-7; TRBD1 matches 9 bases. CDR1 and CDR2 from the germline V gene are LNHDA and SQIVND (reference sequence). The CDR3 covers 14 residues. Trimming took 2 bases from V and 7 from J; bases not matched to a gene: 6.

The chain uses TRBV16 and TRBJ2-5; D remains unclear. The CDR3 contains 13 residues. V gave up 4 bases and J gave up 3 bases, with 9 bases separating them. CDR1 is KGHSY and CDR2 is FQNENV in the germline V gene. CDR3 DNA: TGTGCCAGCAGCCCCAATACGGAAGAGACCCAGTACTTC. Its translation: CASSPNTEETQYF.

The chain carries TRBV11-2 and TRBJ1-1; 9 bases match TRBD1. The trim removed 0 bases at V and 10 bases at J, leaving 12 bases unmatched. The CDR3 has 16 amino acids. Germline values: CDR1 SGHAT, CDR2 FQNNGV. The CDR3 spells CASSLEETGGGFRAFF. The CDR3 DNA reads TGTGCCAGCAGCTTAGAGGAAACAGGGGGCGGGTTCAGAGCTTTCTTT.

The rearrangement uses TRBV15 and TRBJ2-7, with no clear D. Per the germline V gene, CDR1 is LNHNV and CDR2 is YYDKDF (reference sequence). The ends were cut back, 9 bases at V and 5 bases at J, with 11 bases in the middle. The CDR3 is 11 amino acids. This CDR3 reads CATSGNNEQYF. The CDR3 nucleotides read TGTGCCACGTCTGGGAACAACGAGCAGTACTTC.

The V gene is TRBV27, the J gene TRBJ2-4, with a weak D call TRBD1 (6 bases). V gave up 0 bases and J gave up 2 bases, with 14 bases separating them. This CDR3 has 17 amino acids. Germline CDR1 MNHEY, CDR2 SMNVEV (reference sequence). The CDR3 nucleotides are TGTGCCAGCAGTTTATCGATAGGACAGTACTCCAAAAACATTCAGTACTTC. This codes for CASSLSIGQYSKNIQYF.

The sample holds one count of this clone. This chain joins TRBV7-9 and TRBJ2-7; 9 positions match TRBD1. Per germline, CDR1 SEHNR and CDR2 FQNEAQ (reference sequence). V lost 4 bases to trimming and J lost 3 bases; unmatched junction nucleotides: 16. The CDR3 has 18 amino acids. The CDR3, as DNA: TGTGCCAGCAGCTCCGCATCGGGGGCGGGACAGGGATTCTACGAGCAGTACTTC. It is translated as CASSSASGAGQGFYEQYF. Using reference TRBV7-9 and TRBJ2-7 for the parts outside the CDR3, the full variable domain is DTGVSQNPRHKITKRGQNVTFRCDPISEHNRLYWYRQTLGQGPEFLTYFQNEAQLEKSRLLSDRFSAERPKGSFSTLEIQRTEQGDSAMYLCASSSASGAGQGFYEQYFGPGTRLTVT.

The rearrangement links TRBV6-5 to TRBJ2-1, with D possibly matching TRBD1 (6 bases). The CDR3 has 14 residues. The V gene lost 2 bases and the J gene lost 6 bases, with 11 bases spanning the gap. Germline lookup yields CDR1 MNHEY and CDR2 SVGAGI. In DNA form, the CDR3 reads TGTGCCAGCAGTTACAGGGGGAGTTCCAATGAGCAGTTCTTC. Residues: CASSYRGSSNEQFF.

The V call is TRBV4-1, the J call TRBJ2-5; 10 bases map to TRBD2. Germline-derived CDR1 and CDR2 are MGHRA and YSYEKL. J was trimmed by 2 bases and V by 5 bases; bases with no gene match: 5. This CDR3 region has 15 residues. CDR3: CASSDRTSGQETQYF. The CDR3 DNA is TGCGCCAGCAGCGATCGGACTAGCGGTCAAGAGACCCAGTACTTC.

The rearrangement links TRBV6-5 to TRBJ1-1; D remains unclear. The germline V gene has CDR1 MNHEY and CDR2 SVGAGI. The CDR3 loop spans 14 amino acids. Trimming removed 2 bases from V and 0 bases from J, with 7 bases in between. CDR3 nucleotides: TGTGCCAGCAGTTACAGGGAAATGAACACTGAAGCTTTCTTT. Residues: CASSYREMNTEAFF.

The V and J genes are TRBV10-1 and TRBJ2-7; TRBD2 matches 11 bases. Germline CDR1 and CDR2: WNHNN and SYGVQD (reference sequence). Unmatched junction bases numbered 4, after V lost 6 bases and J lost 0 bases. The CDR3 is 15 residues long. The CDR3 coding sequence is TGCGCCAGCAGCCCGACTAGCGGGGCCTCCTACGAGCAGTACTTC. It is translated as CASSPTSGASYEQYF.

Only one count was recorded for this clone. The genes are TRBV6-5 and TRBJ1-2; the D is unclear. In germline, CDR1 is MNHEY, CDR2 SVGAGI. Trimming cost V 1 base and J 1 base, with 10 bases left between them. The length of the CDR3 is 15 residues. This CDR3 is CASSYFNDRNYGYTF. The CDR3 region has the DNA TGTGCCAGCAGTTACTTCAACGACCGTAACTATGGCTACACCTTC.

The J gene is TRBJ2-2, the V gene TRBV9, with TRBD2 identical over 13 bases. CDR1 and CDR2 (germline): SGDLS, YYNGEE. V was clipped by 3 bases and J by 9 bases; unmatched bases: 8. This CDR3 contains 16 residues. The CDR3 sequence is CASSATSGRAARELFF. CDR3 nucleotides: TGTGCCAGCAGCGCCACTAGCGGGAGGGCCGCTCGGGAGCTGTTTTTT. The whole variable domain, remainder taken from reference TRBV9 and TRBJ2-2, is DSGVTQTPKHLITATGQRVTLRCSPRSGDLSVYWYQQSLDQGLQFLIQYYNGEERAKGNILERFSAQQFPDLHSELNLSSLELGDSALYFCASSATSGRAARELFFGEGSRLTVL.

This clone was recorded once. The genes are TRBV4-1 and TRBJ2-7; D possibly corresponds to TRBD2 (7 bases). The germline gives CDR1 MGHRA, CDR2 YSYEKL. This CDR3 spans 19 amino acids. Deletions cut 1 base from V and 0 bases from J, with 22 bases between. CDR3 sequence reads: CASSQAGGLGGAGSYEQYF. DNA for the CDR3: TGCGCCAGCAGCCAAGCCGGGGGGTTAGGGGGTGCGGGCTCCTACGAGCAGTACTTC.

The chain combines TRBV5-1 with TRBJ2-2; 10 bases line up with TRBD1. From germline, CDR1 is SGHRS and CDR2 YFSETQ. V lost 3 bases and J lost 6; bases outside the gene matches: 11. This CDR3 has 17 amino acids. The CDR3 DNA sequence: TGCGCCAGCAGCTATGGTGAGGGACAGGGGCGCCCCGGGGAGCTGTTTTTT. This codes for CASSYGEGQGRPGELFF.

The rearrangement joins TRBV28 to TRBJ1-2; 8 bases align to TRBD1. Germline loops: CDR1 MDHEN, CDR2 SYDVKM. The CDR3 extends over 18 amino acids. V was clipped by 7 bases and J by 7 bases; unmatched bases: 23. The CDR3 DNA is TGTGCCAGCACCCACCAAGTCGGGACAGGTACCTTCCGCGGTGGCTACACCTTC. Its protein is CASTHQVGTGTFRGGYTF.

This chain joins TRBV27 and TRBJ2-5; weak D call: TRBD2 (5 bases). The J call could be wrong; TRBJ2-7 is a better fit for the DNA end. This CDR3 has 13 residues. CDR1 and CDR2 (germline): MNHEY, SMNVEV (reference sequence). The CDR3 sequence: CASSPTLAYEQYF. CDR3 coding DNA: TGTGCCAGCAGTCCGACACTAGCCTACGAGCAGTACTTC.

On this clone: Other DNA sequences in the sample encode the same CDR3. The V call is TRBV28, the J call TRBJ2-7; D gene unclear. The CDR3 runs to 13 residues. CDR1 and CDR2 (germline): MDHEN, SYDVKM. Trimming cost V 3 bases and J 1 base, with 7 bases left between them. CDR3 in DNA: TGTGCCAGCAGTTTCGGCGAGTCCTACGAGCAGTACTTC. Residues: CASSFGESYEQYF.

The J gene is TRBJ2-5, the V gene TRBV4-1, with D possibly matching TRBD1 (5 bases). The DNA end favors TRBJ2-7, so the J call may be wrong. Per germline, CDR1 MGHRA and CDR2 YSYEKL. The CDR3 contains 13 residues. The CDR3: CASSQAQGNEQYF. Here the CDR3 DNA reads TGCGCCAGCAGCCAAGCCCAGGGAAACGAGCAGTACTTC.

This clone was counted between two and nine times. In the same sample, other DNA sequences code for this CDR3. This sequence joins TRBV5-1 and TRBJ2-7, with D uncertain. With 3 bases removed from V and 3 bases from J, the gap between germline ends came to 4 bases. Germline V gene data show CDR1 as SGHRS and CDR2 as YFSETQ. This CDR3 comprises 11 residues. The CDR3 sequence is CASSSDYEQYF. The CDR3 DNA reads as TGCGCCAGCAGCTCGGACTACGAGCAGTACTTC.

The chain uses TRBV5-6 and TRBJ1-4, with TRBD1 as a possible D gene (5 bases). The V gene's germline CDR1 is SGHDT and CDR2 YYEEEE. Between the trimmed V and J ends, which lost 5 bases and 12 bases, there was a span of 23 bases. The CDR3 contains 15 residues. CDR3 DNA: TGTGCCAGCAGTCAAACGACAGAACCAGTCAGGGAACTGTTTTTT. Encoded protein: CASSQTTEPVRELFF.

This clone was observed a handful of times. V gene TRBV2 combines with J gene TRBJ2-7; 8 nucleotides match TRBD2. The germline CDR1 and CDR2 sequences are SNHLY and FYNNEI. The CDR3 contains 9 residues. V was pared by 11 bases and J by 6 bases, with 0 bases of the junction left unmatched. This CDR3 reads CAAGGEQYF. CDR3 in DNA: TGTGCCGCGGGGGGCGAGCAGTACTTC.

V is TRBV7-9 and J is TRBJ1-4; TRBD1 aligns across 8 bases. V was clipped by 5 bases and J by 2 bases; unmatched bases: 1. CDR3 size: 14 residues. Germline CDR1 is SEHNR and CDR2 is FQNEAQ (reference sequence). This CDR3 reads CASSRQGTNEKLFF. For the CDR3, the DNA is TGTGCCAGCAGCCGACAGGGGACTAATGAAAAACTGTTTTTT.

This clone was detected only once. The V and J genes are TRBV9 and TRBJ2-5, with 10 bases fitting TRBD2. After removal of 4 bases from V and 5 bases from J, the junction contained 5 bases not matched to a gene. CDR3 length equals 14 residues. Germline loops: CDR1 SGDLS, CDR2 YYNGEE. CDR3 DNA sequence: TGTGCCAGCAGCCCCGATAGCGGGAGGGAGACCCAGTACTTC. It yields the protein CASSPDSGRETQYF.

The V gene is TRBV19, the J gene TRBJ2-1; perhaps TRBD1 as D (5 bases). The V end lost 3 bases, the J end lost 6 bases, and 15 bases lay between the germline ends. The germline V gene encodes CDR1 LNHDA and CDR2 SQIVND (reference sequence). This CDR3 has 15 residues. The CDR3 bases are TGTGCCAGTAGTATGGACATTAATCTCGTCAATGAGCAGTTCTTC. This translates into CASSMDINLVNEQFF.

V is TRBV7-9 and J is TRBJ2-1; no clear D. The CDR3 runs 13 residues. Deletions cut 1 base from V and 8 bases from J, with 9 bases between. Germline CDR1 reads SEHNR; CDR2 reads FQNEAQ (reference sequence). The CDR3: CASSLGQSDEQFF. CDR3 DNA: TGTGCCAGCAGCTTAGGGCAGTCGGATGAGCAGTTCTTC.